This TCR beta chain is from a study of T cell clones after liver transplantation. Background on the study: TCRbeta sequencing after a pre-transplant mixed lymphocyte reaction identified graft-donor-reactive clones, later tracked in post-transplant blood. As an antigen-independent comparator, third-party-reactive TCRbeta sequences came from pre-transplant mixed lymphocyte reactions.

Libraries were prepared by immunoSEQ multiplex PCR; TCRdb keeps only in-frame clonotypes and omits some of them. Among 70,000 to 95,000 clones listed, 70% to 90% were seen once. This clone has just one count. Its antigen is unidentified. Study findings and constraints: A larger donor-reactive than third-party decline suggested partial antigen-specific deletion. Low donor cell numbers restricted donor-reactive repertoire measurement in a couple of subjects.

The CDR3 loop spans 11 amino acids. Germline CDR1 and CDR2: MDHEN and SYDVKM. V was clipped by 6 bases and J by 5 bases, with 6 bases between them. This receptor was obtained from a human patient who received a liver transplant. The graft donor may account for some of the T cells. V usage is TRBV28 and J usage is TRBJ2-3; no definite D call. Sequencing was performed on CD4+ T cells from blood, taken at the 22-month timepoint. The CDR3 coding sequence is TGTGCCAGCAGCTTTAGAGATACGCAGTATTTT. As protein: CASSFRDTQYF.